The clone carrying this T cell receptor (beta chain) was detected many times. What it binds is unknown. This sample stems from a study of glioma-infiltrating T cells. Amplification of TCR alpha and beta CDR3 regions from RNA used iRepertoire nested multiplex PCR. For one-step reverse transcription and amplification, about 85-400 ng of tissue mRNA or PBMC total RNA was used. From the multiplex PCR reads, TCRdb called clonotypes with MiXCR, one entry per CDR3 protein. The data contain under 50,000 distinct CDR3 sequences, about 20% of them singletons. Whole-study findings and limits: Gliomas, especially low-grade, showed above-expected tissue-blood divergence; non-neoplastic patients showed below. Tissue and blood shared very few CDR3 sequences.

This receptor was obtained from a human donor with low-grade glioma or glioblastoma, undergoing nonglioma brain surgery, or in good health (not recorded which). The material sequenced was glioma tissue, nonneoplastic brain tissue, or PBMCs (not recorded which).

The CDR3 nucleotides read TGTGCCAGTAGTAGACAAAATAGCAATCAGCCCCAGCATTTT. Its translation is CASSRQNSNQPQHF. The gene calls are TRBV19 and TRBJ1-5, with D uncertain. This CDR3 region has 14 residues. Per germline, CDR1 LNHDA and CDR2 SQIVND (reference sequence). With 4 bases removed from V and 0 bases from J, the gap between germline ends came to 7 bases.